The clone carrying this T cell receptor beta chain was found a few times. Its antigen is currently unknown. The CDR3 sequence is 13 residues long. CDR1 and CDR2 (germline): SGHNT, YENEEA. V was trimmed by 1 base and J by 5 bases, leaving 9 bases between them. This entry belongs to a study of T cells after yellow fever vaccination. Study-wide findings and caveats: Primary-vaccination clones mostly resurfaced post-booster (more than 95% CD4, 75% to 90% CD8). Just a small share of clonotypes turned up in the CD4 compartment as well as the CD8 compartment.

TCRdb redid the calling of the 5' RACE reads with MiXCR, one entry per CDR3 protein. The table has about 550,000 distinct CDR3 sequences, under 25% seen once. The specimen comprised PBMCs, sampled 15 days after the yellow fever booster vaccination. The chain employs TRBV11-3 and TRBJ2-7; possible D gene TRBD1, 6 bases. The receptor comes from a young man who received the YFV17D yellow fever vaccine. DNA of the CDR3: TGTGCCAGCAGCTTAGGGACAGCAAACGAGCAGTACTTC. It codes for CASSLGTANEQYF.